The entry that follows covers one T cell receptor (beta chain) sequence. The data belong to a study of blood T cell repertoires in COVID-19. Study-wide context: Samples representing acute and convalescent COVID-19 were sourced from the United States, Italy and Spain.

Profiling relied on immunoSEQ multiplex PCR, and the TCRdb table lists in-frame clones only, not all of them. The profile shows 50,000 to 75,000 clones, less than 75% of them singletons. The CDR3 length is 16 residues. Sequenced: peripheral blood. This receptor was obtained from a woman between 50 and 59 years old with active or convalescent COVID-19. This sequence joins TRBV21-1 and TRBJ2-2; the DNA was not used to check the table's D call, TRBD2. TRBV21-1 is deemed a pseudogene. The CDR3 bases are TGTGCCAGCAGCAAAAGAGCCGAATTTAACACCGGGGAGCTGTTTTTT. Its protein is CASSKRAEFNTGELFF.